This T cell receptor (beta chain) derives from a study of spatial heterogeneity in lung cancer (dated by TCRdb to between 2019 and 2020). Broadly, across the study: More beta-chain than alpha-chain transcripts were consistently detected, likely reflecting higher beta-chain transcript abundance. In the raw uncorrected reads, each unique combination of TCR and UMI appeared on average more than ten times. In non-small cell lung cancer, the study made a quantitative comparison of TCR alpha and beta repertoires among multiple tumor regions, matched nontumor lung and blood. A strong correlation was found between TCR transcript counts in tumor regions and a T cell transcriptional module score from matched bulk RNA-seq. Nonsynonymous mutation counts, determined by whole-exome sequencing of tumor tissue, were related to features of the TCR repertoire. At surgery, 220 tumor regions, 64 matched nontumor lung samples and about 56 PBMC samples were TCR-sequenced for both alpha and beta chains. Results the study describes overall, beyond this receptor: The count of ubiquitous expanded TCRs correlated with the count of ubiquitous nonsynonymous mutations, and the count of regional expanded TCRs correlated with the count of regional nonsynonymous mutations. The tumor nonsynonymous mutation count correlated with the number of expanded intratumoral alpha and beta TCRs. Confirming at a functional level the hypothesis that regional TCRs recognize regional mutations was considered to require additional single-cell paired TCR alpha and beta sequencing. TCR-seq was estimated to cover only roughly 7% of tumor T cells for alpha chains and around 12% for beta chains.

This clonotype was seen ten or more times. Its antigen remains unidentified. Base-call qualities are not available, and no considerably larger clone is one nucleotide away. The CDR3 sequence holds 15 residues, the cysteine and phenylalanine included. Only CDR3 DNA is held: 45 bases, read in frame from base 1. Trimming takes 3 bases off V and 5 bases off J; junction bases not matched to a gene: 8. The germline V gene yields KGHDR for CDR1 and SFDVKD for CDR2. The library was built by means of 5' RACE. Sequencer: NextSeq 500. The TCR library protocol attached a unique molecular identifier to each TCR cDNA molecule to allow correction of PCR and sequencing errors. The original methods were these. TCR identification, UMI-based error correction and CDR3 extraction were all carried out with Decombinator tools. TCRs above a frequency of 2 per 1,000, corresponding to the top 1% of the tumor frequency distribution, were defined as expanded. Expanded tumor TCRs were classed as regional if statistically deemed absent (corrected P<0.05) from at least one tumor region, otherwise ubiquitous. Each repertoire was subsampled 100 times to 5,000 TCRs, after which Renyi diversity was computed with the R vegan package. CDR3 similarity networks were built from amino acid triplet string-kernel similarity, connecting CDR3s with pairwise similarity above 0.82. The public reads were reanalyzed by TCRdb: fastp trimming at Q25, MiXCR alignment, in-frame beta chains only. Each entry is one CDR3 protein sequence, shown with its most common DNA and genes. These V and J calls are TCRdb output, not the study's own analysis. The sample has 20,000 to 30,000 distinct CDR3 sequences on record, under 9.5% of them singletons. The top ten hold 7.7% of the sample.

The sample's time point label, decoded: sample taken at primary tumor resection. Donors were some 70 patients with early-stage, untreated non-small cell lung cancer from the lung TRACERx cohort. Whole RNA extracted from tumor and nontumor lung tissue, or from cryopreserved PBMC samples, was used for TCR sequencing without cell sorting. Only patients with enough RNA available from two or more tumor regions were chosen for TCR sequencing. Tumor and adjacent nontumor lung specimens were reviewed by a lung pathologist before selection. The TCR sequence derives from a male donor with early-stage non-small cell lung cancer. The chain employs TRBV24-1 and TRBJ2-5; TRBD1 aligns with 7 central bases. The sequenced sample was lung tumor tissue, obtained at surgery. Here the CDR3 is given as CATSDPGQVLETQYF. The bases read TGTGCCACCAGTGATCCAGGACAGGTACTGGAGACCCAGTACTTC.